The 22 T cell receptor beta chains in this list originate from one sample, sequenced in a study of cytomegalovirus exposure and HLA in healthy donors. Vbeta (60) and Jbeta (13) primers were used in the PCR. Some clones are missing from TCRdb's copy, which holds only in-frame ones; the method was immunoSEQ multiplex PCR. In the table there are over 130,000 clones, 75% to 85% of which are singletons. Sequencing was carried out using PBMCs. These receptors all stem from a man in his fifties in good health and CMV-seronegative.

This clone was observed once. V gene TRBV19 combines with J gene TRBJ2-1; a possible D gene is TRBD2 (6 bases). This CDR3 is 12 amino acids long. The ends were cut back, 3 bases at V and 9 bases at J, with 9 bases in the middle. Germline V lookup: CDR1 LNHDA, CDR2 SQIVND (reference sequence). CDR3 loop: CASSIWGVEQFF. The CDR3 DNA sequence: TGTGCCAGTAGTATTTGGGGGGTTGAGCAGTTCTTC.

This chain uses TRBV7-9 with TRBJ2-5; a possible D gene is TRBD1 (5 bases). The CDR3 loop spans 15 amino acids. Germline values: CDR1 SEHNR, CDR2 FQNEAQ (reference sequence). Between the trimmed V and J ends, which lost 5 bases and 5 bases, there was a span of 18 bases. DNA of the CDR3: TGTGCCAGCAGCGTGCAGGGATCTGGAGTGGAGACCCAGTACTTC. The encoded protein is CASSVQGSGVETQYF.

On this clone: Within the sample, other DNA sequences also encode this same CDR3. The genes are TRBV4-1 and TRBJ1-3, with D possibly matching TRBD1 (6 bases). The CDR3 runs to 14 residues. Trimming took off 5 bases at V and 4 bases at J, with 12 bases between the two ends. The germline CDR1 and CDR2 sequences are MGHRA and YSYEKL. CDR3 loop: CASSGAGEGNTIYF. The CDR3 region has the DNA TGCGCCAGCAGCGGAGCAGGGGAAGGAAACACCATATATTTT.

The chain joins TRBV6-5 to TRBJ1-4; unclear D gene. The CDR3 extends over 13 amino acids. Germline CDR1 reads MNHEY; CDR2 reads SVGAGI. V was pared by 6 bases and J by 1 base, with 6 bases between. CDR3 DNA sequence: TGTGCCAGCAGAGCAGGAACTAATGAAAAACTGTTTTTT. Translated: CASRAGTNEKLFF.

This chain joins TRBV27 and TRBJ1-4, with D possibly being TRBD1 (5 bases). The CDR3 runs to 13 residues. V dropped 6 bases and J dropped 4 bases, with 9 bases sitting between them. Germline CDR1 reads MNHEY; CDR2 reads SMNVEV (reference sequence). Here the CDR3 reads CASRGGVNEKLFF. CDR3 coding DNA: TGTGCCAGCAGGGGGGGAGTTAATGAAAAACTGTTTTTT.

This clone occurred once. This rearrangement joins TRBV9 to TRBJ2-1; possible D gene TRBD2, 6 bases. Trimming took off 4 bases at V and 5 bases at J, with 16 bases between the two ends. The CDR3 is made up of 15 amino acids. Germline V gene data show CDR1 as SGDLS and CDR2 as YYNGEE. CDR3 loop: CASSYRASENNEQFF. CDR3 in DNA: TGTGCCAGCAGCTATCGGGCTAGCGAGAACAATGAGCAGTTCTTC.

The chain uses TRBV11-3 and TRBJ2-3; D perhaps matches TRBD2 (6 bases). The V end was cut by 5 bases, the J end by 0 bases, with 9 bases between. This CDR3 comprises 14 residues. CDR1 is SGHNT and CDR2 is YENEEA in the germline V gene. The CDR3 loop is CASSPGGSTDTQYF. The CDR3 DNA reads as TGTGCCAGCAGCCCCGGGGGAAGCACAGATACGCAGTATTTT.

The sample holds one count of this clone. The CDR3 sequence: CASSELGQGGGRQPQHF. In nucleotides, the CDR3 is TGTGCCAGCAGTGAATTGGGACAGGGAGGAGGGAGACAGCCCCAGCATTTT. This chain connects TRBV2 to TRBJ1-5, with TRBD1 identical over 9 bases. Trimming cost V 2 bases and J 7 bases; bases outside gene matches: 12. The CDR3 spans 17 residues. Germline V gives CDR1 SNHLY, CDR2 FYNNEI.

V is TRBV7-3 and J is TRBJ2-7, with 8 bases identical to TRBD1. This CDR3 is 15 amino acids long. In germline, CDR1 is SGHTA, CDR2 FQGTGA. V lost 1 base, J lost 5 bases, and 7 bases stayed unmatched. The CDR3 protein is CASSLKVGTGDEQYF. CDR3 coding DNA: TGTGCCAGCAGCTTAAAGGTTGGGACAGGAGACGAGCAGTACTTC.

This clone came up once. The chain carries TRBV6-1 and TRBJ1-5; D perhaps matches TRBD1 (5 bases). The CDR3 is 15 amino acids. The germline V gene has CDR1 MNHNS and CDR2 SASEGT. Trimming stripped 6 bases from V and 7 bases from J, with 19 bases between. The CDR3 region is CASSPPGLRDQPQHF. In nucleotides, the CDR3 is TGTGCCAGCAGCCCACCGGGACTTAGGGACCAGCCCCAGCATTTT.

This rearrangement joins TRBV9 to TRBJ2-2; a possible D gene is TRBD1 (6 bases). This CDR3 region has 15 residues. The V and J ends lost 1 base and 5 bases respectively, with 12 bases between them. Germline loops: CDR1 SGDLS, CDR2 YYNGEE. Here the CDR3 reads CASSVIDRTTGELFF. CDR3 DNA: TGTGCCAGCAGCGTAATAGACAGGACGACCGGGGAGCTGTTTTTT.

This clone was recorded a few times. This chain links TRBV7-9 with TRBJ1-1, with D unresolved. Germline V gives CDR1 SEHNR, CDR2 FQNEAQ (reference sequence). V lost 1 base, J lost 2 bases, and 11 bases lay in between. This CDR3 is 15 amino acids long. The CDR3: CASSLGWTTNTEAFF. The DNA of the CDR3 is TGTGCCAGCAGCTTAGGCTGGACTACAAACACTGAAGCTTTCTTT.

This sequence joins TRBV5-4 and TRBJ2-3; 12 nucleotides align to TRBD2. With V trimmed by 3 bases and J by 4 bases, 3 bases remained unmatched. CDR1 SGHNT and CDR2 YYREEE come from the germline V gene (reference sequence). The CDR3 length is 15 residues. CDR3 nucleotide sequence: TGTGCCAGCAGCTCTAGCGGGAGGGGGTCAGATACGCAGTATTTT. Translated, it gives CASSSSGRGSDTQYF.

The V and J genes are TRBV7-9 and TRBJ2-1, with TRBD1 matching over 8 bases. Germline CDR1 and CDR2: SEHNR and FQNEAQ (reference sequence). The V segment lost 5 bases and the J segment 2 bases; nucleotides outside the gene matches: 5. This CDR3 comprises 15 residues. The CDR3 DNA reads TGTGCCAGCAGCATCGGACAGGGCACCTACAATGAGCAGTTCTTC. It is translated as CASSIGQGTYNEQFF.

The V and J genes are TRBV7-3 and TRBJ2-6; a possible D gene is TRBD2 (6 bases). V lost 5 bases and J 1 base, leaving 21 bases between the germline ends. The germline gives CDR1 SGHTA, CDR2 FQGTGA. This CDR3 comprises 19 residues. The CDR3 is CASSQPGPTAGSGANVLTF. CDR3 nucleotide sequence: TGTGCCAGCAGCCAACCAGGGCCGACGGCGGGATCTGGGGCCAACGTCCTGACTTTC.

The rearrangement uses TRBV5-4 and TRBJ2-7, with 7 bases that match TRBD1. Per the germline V gene, CDR1 is SGHNT and CDR2 is YYREEE (reference sequence). This CDR3 has 15 amino acids. V shed 3 bases and J 3 bases; nucleotides not matched to a gene: 9. DNA of the CDR3: TGTGCCAGCAGCTCGCAGACAGGGCGATTCTACGAGCAGTACTTC. Its protein is CASSSQTGRFYEQYF.

This clone was seen a few times. The chain recombines TRBV6-1 with TRBJ2-7, with a possible D match to TRBD1 (7 bases). The CDR3 sequence is 15 residues long. The V end was cut by 2 bases, the J end by 4 bases, with 15 bases between. Looked up from germline, CDR1 is MNHNS and CDR2 is SASEGT. The CDR3 coding sequence is TGTGCCAGCAGTGAATACAGGGGCCGGGGGTACGAGCAGTACTTC. Translated: CASSEYRGRGYEQYF.

The V and J genes are TRBV25-1 and TRBJ1-6, with D maybe TRBD1 (6 bases). The germline CDR1 and CDR2 sequences are MGHDK and SYGVNS. V lost 6 bases, J lost 3 bases, and 15 bases lay in between. This CDR3 has 16 amino acids. In nucleotides, the CDR3 is TGTGCCAGCAGCCCAAAGACAGGTTACTATAATTCACCCCTCCACTTT. Protein: CASSPKTGYYNSPLHF.

The V call is TRBV2, the J call TRBJ1-5; 8 positions agree with TRBD1. The length of the CDR3 is 15 residues. In germline, CDR1 is SNHLY, CDR2 FYNNEI. J gave up 1 base and V 9 bases, and 8 bases lay outside the gene matches. This CDR3 is CASGQGQDSNQPQHF. Here the CDR3 DNA reads TGTGCCAGTGGACAGGGCCAAGACAGCAATCAGCCCCAGCATTTT.

This sequence joins TRBV6-6 and TRBJ2-3; tentative D call: TRBD1 (5 bases). V shed 8 bases and J shed 1 base, with 10 bases lying between them. The CDR3 covers 13 residues. Germline loops: CDR1 MNHNY, CDR2 SVGAGI (reference sequence). This CDR3 is CASYWGRTDTQYF. The CDR3 DNA follows: TGTGCCAGCTATTGGGGCCGCACAGATACGCAGTATTTT.

This clone was counted a few times. V gene TRBV29-1 combines with J gene TRBJ1-1; D remains unclear. The V and J ends lost 4 bases and 11 bases respectively, with 14 bases between them. The CDR3 runs to 11 residues. The germline CDR1 and CDR2 sequences are SQVTM and ANQGSEA. CDR3 bases: TGCAGCGTTGCTGAGGCAGCATTGGCTTTCTTT. Its translation: CSVAEAALAFF.

The chain links TRBV7-8 to TRBJ1-2; a weak D match, TRBD1 (6 bases). Between the trimmed V and J ends, which lost 3 bases and 3 bases, there was a span of 11 bases. This CDR3 region has 14 residues. Germline CDR1 is SGHVS and CDR2 is FQNEAQ. CDR3 nucleotides: TGTGCCAGCAGCTTCTCCTGGACAGACTATGGCTACACCTTC. This gives the protein CASSFSWTDYGYTF.